A selection of T cell receptor beta chains follows, all from one sample in a study of spatial heterogeneity in lung cancer. Using its own MiXCR run on the 5' RACE reads, TCRdb lists one record per CDR3 protein. Of 60,000 or so distinct CDR3 sequences listed, approximately 6.3% are singletons. Sequences were derived from PBMCs, sampled at surgery. The receptors here all came from a female donor with early-stage non-small cell lung cancer. CDR3s include the opening cysteine and the closing phenylalanine or tryptophan. Each record gives: D gene, V gene, clone size, J gene, CDR3 protein, CDR3 DNA. A D gene is named only where the DNA matches it firmly. Clone size is shown for a subset of rows, as once, few, many or a class of expanded clone.

.	TRBV6-5	many	TRBJ1-1	CASIDRYEAFF	TGTGCCAGCATCGACAGATATGAAGCTTTCTTT
.	TRBV7-9	.	TRBJ2-3	CASSFLQGLTFLTDTQYF	TGTGCCAGCAGCTTTTTGCAGGGGCTGACTTTCCTCACAGATACGCAGTATTTT
.	TRBV7-2	many	TRBJ1-5	CASSLDGKANQPQHF	TGTGCCAGCAGCTTAGACGGGAAGGCCAATCAGCCCCAGCATTTT
TRBD2	TRBV9	many	TRBJ2-1	CASSVDSGVNEQFF	TGTGCCAGCAGCGTAGATAGCGGGGTAAATGAGCAGTTCTTC
.	TRBV20-1	.	TRBJ2-2	CSARVGDSTNTGELFF	TGCAGTGCTAGAGTTGGCGACTCGACGAACACCGGGGAGCTGTTTTTT
TRBD1	TRBV11-2	medium-sized	TRBJ2-5	CASSPGTGGRTQETQYF	TGTGCCAGCAGCCCCGGGACAGGGGGCCGTACCCAAGAGACCCAGTACTTC
TRBD1	TRBV20-1	many	TRBJ1-1	CSVPQGGIGEAFF	TGCAGTGTCCCACAGGGGGGTATTGGTGAAGCTTTCTTT
.	TRBV3-1	.	TRBJ1-2	CASRGTGRQYGYTF	TGTGCCAGCAGGGGAACAGGGCGTCAATATGGCTACACCTTC
.	TRBV7-2	many	TRBJ1-1	CASSPSGLNTEAFF	TGTGCCAGCAGCCCATCTGGATTGAACACTGAAGCTTTCTTT
.	TRBV20-1	many	TRBJ1-1	CSARVGGGRNTEAFF	TGCAGTGCTAGAGTAGGGGGTGGCAGGAACACTGAAGCTTTCTTT
.	TRBV10-2	many	TRBJ2-1	CASSESRNNEQFF	TGCGCCAGCAGTGAGTCGAGAAACAATGAGCAGTTCTTC